This entry features one TCR beta chain sequence. The source of the sample is a study of blood T cell repertoires in COVID-19. The overall study: COVID-19 samples, acute and convalescent, were from the United States, Italy and Spain. From T cells, B-cell-depleted T cells, or PBMCs came the material, which was cDNA or gDNA.

CDR1 is KGHDR, CDR2 SFDVKD, per germline. This CDR3 spans 13 amino acids. V was clipped by 5 bases and J by 6 bases, with 12 bases between them. In the original analysis: Estimates of nucleated cell counts were drawn from the amplification of reference gene primers. Method: immunoSEQ multiplex PCR; TCRdb's copy keeps in-frame clones and lacks some. That table furnishes V, J and clone size, whereas the DNA furnished D and trimming. The table lists 90,000 to 100,000 clones, roughly 84% of them singletons. This clonotype was sampled from a man between 65 and 85 years old with active or convalescent COVID-19. Specimen: peripheral blood. The chain recombines TRBV24-1 with TRBJ1-2, with D perhaps matching TRBD1 (5 bases). The CDR3 protein is CATSGDWTDGYTF. The CDR3 coding sequence is TGTGCCACCAGTGGGGACTGGACGGATGGCTACACCTTC.